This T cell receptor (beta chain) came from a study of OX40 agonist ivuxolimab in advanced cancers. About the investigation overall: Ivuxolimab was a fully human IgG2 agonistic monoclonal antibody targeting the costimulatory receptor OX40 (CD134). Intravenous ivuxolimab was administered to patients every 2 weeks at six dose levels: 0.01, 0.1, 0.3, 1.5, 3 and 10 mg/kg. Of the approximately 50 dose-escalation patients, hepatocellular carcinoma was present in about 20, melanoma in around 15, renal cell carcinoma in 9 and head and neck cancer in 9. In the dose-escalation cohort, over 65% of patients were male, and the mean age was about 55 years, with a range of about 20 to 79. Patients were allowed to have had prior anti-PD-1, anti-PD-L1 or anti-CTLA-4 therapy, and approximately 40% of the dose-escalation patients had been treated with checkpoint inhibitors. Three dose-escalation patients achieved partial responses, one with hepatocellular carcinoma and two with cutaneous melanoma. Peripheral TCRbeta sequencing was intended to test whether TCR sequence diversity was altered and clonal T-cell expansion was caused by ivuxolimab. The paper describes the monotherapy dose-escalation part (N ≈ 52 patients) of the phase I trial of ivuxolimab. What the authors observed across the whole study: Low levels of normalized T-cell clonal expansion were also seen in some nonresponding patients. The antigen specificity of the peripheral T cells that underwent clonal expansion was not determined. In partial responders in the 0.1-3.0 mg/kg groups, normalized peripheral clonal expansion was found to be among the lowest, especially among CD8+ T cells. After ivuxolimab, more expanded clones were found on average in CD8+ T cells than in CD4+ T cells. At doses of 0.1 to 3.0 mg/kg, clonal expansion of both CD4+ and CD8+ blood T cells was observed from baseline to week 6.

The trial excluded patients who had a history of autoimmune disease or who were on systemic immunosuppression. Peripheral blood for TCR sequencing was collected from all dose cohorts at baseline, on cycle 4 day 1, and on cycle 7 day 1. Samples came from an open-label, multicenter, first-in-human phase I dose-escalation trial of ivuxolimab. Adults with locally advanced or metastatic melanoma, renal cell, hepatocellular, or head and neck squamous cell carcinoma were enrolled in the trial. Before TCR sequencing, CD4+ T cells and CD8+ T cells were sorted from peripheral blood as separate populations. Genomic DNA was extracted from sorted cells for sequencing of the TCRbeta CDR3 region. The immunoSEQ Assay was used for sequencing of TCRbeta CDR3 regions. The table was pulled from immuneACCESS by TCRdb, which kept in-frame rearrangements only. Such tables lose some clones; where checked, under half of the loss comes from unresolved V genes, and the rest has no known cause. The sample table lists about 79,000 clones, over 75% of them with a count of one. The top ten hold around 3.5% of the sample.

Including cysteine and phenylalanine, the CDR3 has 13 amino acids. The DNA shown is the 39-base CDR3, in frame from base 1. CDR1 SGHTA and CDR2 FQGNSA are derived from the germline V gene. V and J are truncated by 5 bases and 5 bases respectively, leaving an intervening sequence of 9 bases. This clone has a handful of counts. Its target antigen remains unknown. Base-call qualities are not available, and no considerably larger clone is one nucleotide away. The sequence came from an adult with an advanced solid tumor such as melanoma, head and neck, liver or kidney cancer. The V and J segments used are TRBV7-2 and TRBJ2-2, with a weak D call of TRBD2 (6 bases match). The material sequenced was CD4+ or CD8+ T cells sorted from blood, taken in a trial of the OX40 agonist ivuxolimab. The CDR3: CASSHRETGELFF. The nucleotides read TGTGCCAGCAGCCACCGGGAGACCGGGGAGCTGTTTTTT.